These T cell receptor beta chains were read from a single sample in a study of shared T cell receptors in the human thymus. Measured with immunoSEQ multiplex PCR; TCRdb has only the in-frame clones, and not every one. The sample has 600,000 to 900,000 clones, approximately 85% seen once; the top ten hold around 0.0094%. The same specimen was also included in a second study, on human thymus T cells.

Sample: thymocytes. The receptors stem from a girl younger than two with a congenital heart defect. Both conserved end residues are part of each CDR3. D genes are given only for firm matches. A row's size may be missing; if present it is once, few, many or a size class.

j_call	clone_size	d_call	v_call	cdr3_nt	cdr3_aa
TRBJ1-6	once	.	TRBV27	TGTGCCAGCAGCAACGGGCCTCAGGGTGAAGGTCCTAATAATTCCCCCCTCCACTTT	CASSNGPQGEGPNNSPLHF
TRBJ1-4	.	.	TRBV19	TGTGCCAGTAGTATTGATCTTGGGCAAAAACTGTTTTTT	CASSIDLGQKLFF
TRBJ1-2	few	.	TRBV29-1	TGCAGCGTTGAAGGCCTTTTAGAGCGCCGGGACTCAGTTAACTATGGCTACACCTTC	CSVEGLLERRDSVNYGYTF
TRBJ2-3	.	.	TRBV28	TGTGCCAGCAGTCGCCCAACAGGGGGCGGGGGGGATACGCAGTATTTT	CASSRPTGGGGDTQYF
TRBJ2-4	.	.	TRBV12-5	TGTGCTAGTGGTTTGGTAATGGGGGGTGAGACCAAAAACATTCAGTACTTC	CASGLVMGGETKNIQYF
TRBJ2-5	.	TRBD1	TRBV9	TGTGCCAGCAGCGTAGACCGGGACAGTTACCAAGAGACCCAGTACTTC	CASSVDRDSYQETQYF
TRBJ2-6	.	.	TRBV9	TGTGCCAGCAGCTCAAATAGGGGCTCTGGGGCCAACGTCCTGACTTTC	CASSSNRGSGANVLTF
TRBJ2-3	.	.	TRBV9	TGTGCCAGCACCCTGAGGGGGGGCTTAACAGCTAGCACAGATACGCAGTATTTT	CASTLRGGLTASTDTQYF
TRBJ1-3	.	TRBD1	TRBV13	TGTGCCAGCAGGCCCCTCCGACAGGGAAGACATTTT	CASRPLRQGRHF
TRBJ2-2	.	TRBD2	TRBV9	TGTGCCAGCACTCCGGGACTAGGGGGCACCGGGGAGCTGTTTTTT	CASTPGLGGTGELFF
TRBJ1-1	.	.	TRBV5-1	TGCGCCAGCAGCTCTGACAGGATGACAGGTAGCAATATGAACACTGAAGCTTTCTTT	CASSSDRMTGSNMNTEAFF
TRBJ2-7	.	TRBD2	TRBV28	TGTGCCAGCAGTTTACGTCTCGCGGGGGGGCGATACTTC	CASSLRLAGGRYF
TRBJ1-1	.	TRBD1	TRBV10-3	TGTGCCATCAGTGAGTCGAGCCTCCGGGACAGGGAGGGAGCTTTCTTT	CAISESSLRDREGAFF
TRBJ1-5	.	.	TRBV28	TGTGCCAGCAGCAAAACCTGGGACGGGAGCCATCATGGGGATCAGCCCCAGCATTTT	CASSKTWDGSHHGDQPQHF
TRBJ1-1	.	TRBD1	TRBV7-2	TGTGCCAGCGGACAGGTGGGCCAGCGGAACACTGAAGCTTTCTTT	CASGQVGQRNTEAFF
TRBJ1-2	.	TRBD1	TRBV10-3	TGTGCCATCAATCCCGGGACAGGGAGAAGCTATGGCTACACCTTC	CAINPGTGRSYGYTF
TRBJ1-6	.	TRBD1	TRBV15	TGTGCCACCAGCGTCTCCGGGACAGGGGTCCCATCACCCCTCCACTTT	CATSVSGTGVPSPLHF
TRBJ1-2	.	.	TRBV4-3	TGCGCCAGCAGCCAACACAAGGCGGGTAACTATGGCTACACCTTC	CASSQHKAGNYGYTF
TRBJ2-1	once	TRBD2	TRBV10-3	TGTGCCATCAGTGAACAGCGGGGGATCTACAATGAGCAGTTCTTC	CAISEQRGIYNEQFF
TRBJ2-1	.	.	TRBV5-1	TGCGCCAGCAGCTCGCACCCAGGGACAAGTTACAATGAGCAGTTCTTC	CASSSHPGTSYNEQFF
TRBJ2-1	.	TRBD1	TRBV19	TGTGCCAGTAAGATTCTAGGACAGGGAAGGGGCAATGAGCAGTTCTTC	CASKILGQGRGNEQFF
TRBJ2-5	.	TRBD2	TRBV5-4	TGTGCCAGCAGCCGGCAGACTAGCGGGGGCGAGGGTTGGCAAGAGACCCAGTACTTC	CASSRQTSGGEGWQETQYF
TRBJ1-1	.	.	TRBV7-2	TGTGCCAGCAGCCCCTCGGCGGCGGCTTTCTTT	CASSPSAAAFF
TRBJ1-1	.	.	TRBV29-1	TGCAGCGTTGTCCGTTTAAGCACCCAACCAAGAAACACTGAAGCTTTCTTT	CSVVRLSTQPRNTEAFF
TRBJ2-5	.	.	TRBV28	TGTGCCAGCAGCCAGAAGGGGAAGGGACAAGAGACCCAGTACTTC	CASSQKGKGQETQYF
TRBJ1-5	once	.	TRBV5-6	TGTGCCAGCAGTCAAGACAGAAATCAGCCCCAGCATTTT	CASSQDRNQPQHF
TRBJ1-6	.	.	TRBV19	TGTGCCAGTTGGGCAGGTTTCCGTAATTCACCCCTCCACTTT	CASWAGFRNSPLHF
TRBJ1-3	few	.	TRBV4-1	TGCGCCAGCAGCCAAGAGGAACAGGGCTCTGGAAACACCATATATTTT	CASSQEEQGSGNTIYF
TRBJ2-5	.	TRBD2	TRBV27	TGTGCCAGCAGTTTATCTATCCCTAGCGGGGGACAAGAGACCCAGTACTTC	CASSLSIPSGGQETQYF
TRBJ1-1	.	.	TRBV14	TGTGCCAGCAGCCAAGACGGACAGCCTCACGGAGCTTTCTTT	CASSQDGQPHGAFF
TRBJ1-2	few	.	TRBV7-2	TGTGCCAGCAGCCTACGGACAGAGGGGCACTGGGAAGATGGCTACACCTTC	CASSLRTEGHWEDGYTF